This TCR beta chain was sequenced in a study of blood T cell repertoires in COVID-19. The length of the CDR3 is 17 residues. Germline V gene sequence: CDR1 ENHRY, CDR2 SYGVKD. The germline V and J ends were trimmed by 4 bases and 0 bases, with 16 bases remaining between them. Sequencing used immunoSEQ multiplex PCR; TCRdb keeps in-frame clones, though not all of them. The sample has 60,000 or so clones, 78% seen once. The sequencing input was peripheral blood. This receptor was taken from a human donor in a cohort sampled during active COVID-19. The chain has TRBV10-3 and TRBJ2-4, with D unresolved. CDR3 loop: CAISAPSSPGAKNIQYF. CDR3 coding DNA: TGTGCCATCAGTGCCCCGTCCTCCCCAGGAGCCAAAAACATTCAGTACTTC.